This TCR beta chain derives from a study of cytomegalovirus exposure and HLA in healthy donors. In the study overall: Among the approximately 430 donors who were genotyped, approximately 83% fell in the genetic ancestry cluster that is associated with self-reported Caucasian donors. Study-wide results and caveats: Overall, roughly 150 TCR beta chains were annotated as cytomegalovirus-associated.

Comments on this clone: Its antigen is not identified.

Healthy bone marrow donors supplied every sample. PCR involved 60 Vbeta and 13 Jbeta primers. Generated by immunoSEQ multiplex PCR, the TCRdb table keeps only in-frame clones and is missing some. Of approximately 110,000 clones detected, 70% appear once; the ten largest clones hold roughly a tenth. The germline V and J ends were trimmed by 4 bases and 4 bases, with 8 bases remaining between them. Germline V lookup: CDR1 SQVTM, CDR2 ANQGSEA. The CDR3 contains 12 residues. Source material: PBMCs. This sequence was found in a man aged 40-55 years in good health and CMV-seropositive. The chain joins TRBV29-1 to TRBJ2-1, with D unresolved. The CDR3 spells CSVVNKYNEQFF. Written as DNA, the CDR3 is TGCAGCGTTGTAAACAAATACAATGAGCAGTTCTTC.